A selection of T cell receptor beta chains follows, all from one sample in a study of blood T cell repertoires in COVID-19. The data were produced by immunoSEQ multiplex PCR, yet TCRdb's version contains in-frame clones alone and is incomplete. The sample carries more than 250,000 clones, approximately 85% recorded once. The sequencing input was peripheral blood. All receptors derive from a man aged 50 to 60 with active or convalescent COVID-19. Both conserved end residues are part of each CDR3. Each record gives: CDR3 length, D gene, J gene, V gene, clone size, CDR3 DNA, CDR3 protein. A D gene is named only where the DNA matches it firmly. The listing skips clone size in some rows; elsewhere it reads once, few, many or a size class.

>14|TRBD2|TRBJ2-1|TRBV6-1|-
TGTGCCAGCAGTGAAAGGACTAGAAACAATGAGCAGTTCTTC
CASSERTRNNEQFF
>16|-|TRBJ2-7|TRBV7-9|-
TGTGCCAGCAGCTTAGCGGGAATGGCGGGATCGGACGAGCAGTACTTC
CASSLAGMAGSDEQYF
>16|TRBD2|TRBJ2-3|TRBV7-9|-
TGTGCCAGCAGCCCGCGCGGGAGGACCCGCGCAGATACGCAGTATTTT
CASSPRGRTRADTQYF
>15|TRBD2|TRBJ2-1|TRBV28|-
TGTGCCAGCAGTTTTCTAGCGGGAGGGTTGAATGAGCAGTTCTTC
CASSFLAGGLNEQFF
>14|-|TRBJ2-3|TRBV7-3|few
TGTGCCAGCAGCTCGTTCGGGTCCACAGATACGCAGTATTTT
CASSSFGSTDTQYF
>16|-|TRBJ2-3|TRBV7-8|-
TGTGCCAGCAGCGCAGAACACCAGGGCCGGGCAGATACGCAGTATTTT
CASSAEHQGRADTQYF
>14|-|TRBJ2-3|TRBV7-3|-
TGTGCCAGCAGCCCTAATAGCGGCACAGATACGCAGTATTTT
CASSPNSGTDTQYF
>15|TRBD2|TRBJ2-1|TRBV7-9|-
TGTGCCAGCAGCCAAAGTACTAGCGGCCACAATGAGCAGTTCTTC
CASSQSTSGHNEQFF
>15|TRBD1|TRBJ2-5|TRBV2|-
TGTGCCAGCAGCTCCGGGACAGGGAGAGGAGAGACCCAGTACTTC
CASSSGTGRGETQYF
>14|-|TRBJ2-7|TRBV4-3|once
TGCGCCAGCAGCCAAGGGAGGACGGCCTACGAGCAGTACTTC
CASSQGRTAYEQYF
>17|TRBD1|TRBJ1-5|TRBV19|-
TGTGCCAGTAGTATAGGGCAGGGGGCGCGTCGCAATCAGCCCCAGCATTTT
CASSIGQGARRNQPQHF
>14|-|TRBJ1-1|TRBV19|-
TGTGCCAGTAGTATAGGTGGCGGGAACACTGAAGCTTTCTTT
CASSIGGGNTEAFF
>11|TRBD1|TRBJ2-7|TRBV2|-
TGTGCCAGCAGTTACAGGGGCGAGCAGTACTTC
CASSYRGEQYF
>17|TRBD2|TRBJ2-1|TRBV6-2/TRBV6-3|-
TGTGCCAGCAGTAACCCGCGCGGGACTAGCGGGAGTGGTGAGCAGTTCTTC
CASSNPRGTSGSGEQFF
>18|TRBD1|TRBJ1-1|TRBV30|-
TGTGCCTGGAGTAAGTCGCGGACAGGACGGTATAGAGACACTGAAGCTTTCTTT
CAWSKSRTGRYRDTEAFF
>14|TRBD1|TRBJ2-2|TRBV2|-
TGTGCCAGCAGCGGCGGGACAGGGGCCGGGGAGCTGTTTTTT
CASSGGTGAGELFF
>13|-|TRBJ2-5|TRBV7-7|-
TGTGCTAGCAGCTTAGGGCCTCAAGAGACCCAGTACTTC
CASSLGPQETQYF
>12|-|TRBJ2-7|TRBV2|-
TGTGCCAGCTTGCGGGGTCAAGGCGAGCAGTACTTC
CASLRGQGEQYF
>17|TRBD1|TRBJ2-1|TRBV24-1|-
TGTGCCACCAGTGATTTGAGCGTGACAGGGGTGTGCTATGAGCAGTTCTTC
CATSDLSVTGVCYEQFF
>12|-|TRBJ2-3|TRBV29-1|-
TGCAGCGTTGAAGCAACTACAGATACGCAGTATTTT
CSVEATTDTQYF
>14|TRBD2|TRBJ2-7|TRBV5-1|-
TGCGCCAGCAGCTCTTCTAGCGGGAGGGACGAGCAGTACTTC
CASSSSSGRDEQYF
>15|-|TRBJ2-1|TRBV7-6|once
TGTGCCAGCAGCTTAGATGGGGCATCCTACAATGAGCAGTTCTTC
CASSLDGASYNEQFF
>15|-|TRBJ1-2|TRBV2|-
TGTGCCAGCAGTGAGTTGCAGACTACTAACTATGGCTACACCTTC
CASSELQTTNYGYTF
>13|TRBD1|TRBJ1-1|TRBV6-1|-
TGTGCCAGCAGTGAAGCGGGACAGTTAACAGCTTTCTTT
CASSEAGQLTAFF
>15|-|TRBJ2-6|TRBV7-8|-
TGTGCCAGCAGCCACAGCTTCTCTGGGGCCAACGTCCTGACTTTC
CASSHSFSGANVLTF
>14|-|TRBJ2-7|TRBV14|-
TGTGCCAGCAGCCCCTGGACACCTCTCTACGAGCAGTACTTC
CASSPWTPLYEQYF
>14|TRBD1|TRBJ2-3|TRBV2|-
TGTGCCAGCACCGGACAGGGGGCGCCGGGTACGCAGTATTTT
CASTGQGAPGTQYF
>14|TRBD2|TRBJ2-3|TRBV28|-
TGTGCCAGCAGTCCACTAGCGGAGGTGGGGGAGTTATATTTT
CASSPLAEVGELYF
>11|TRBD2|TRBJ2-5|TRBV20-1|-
TGCAGTGCTAGAGATGCGGGGGCCCAGTACTTC
CSARDAGAQYF
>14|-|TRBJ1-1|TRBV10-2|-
TGCGCCAGCACGGCAGGGTTCATGAACACTGAAGCTTTCTTT
CASTAGFMNTEAFF
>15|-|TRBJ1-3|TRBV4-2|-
TGTGCCAGCAGCCCGCGGACAGCCTCTGGAAACACCATATATTTT
CASSPRTASGNTIYF
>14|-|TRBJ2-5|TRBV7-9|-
TGTGCCAGCAGCCGATTACAAGGCGGGGAGACCCAGTACTTC
CASSRLQGGETQYF
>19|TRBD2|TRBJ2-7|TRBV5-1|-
TGCGCCAGCAGCTTCAAGGTCCCGGCGGGAGTCGGTCCCTCCTACGAGCAGTACTTC
CASSFKVPAGVGPSYEQYF
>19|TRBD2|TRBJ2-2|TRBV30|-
TGTGCCTGGAGTCGGGGTGCACCGGGACTAGCGGGAGGGATCGGGGAGCTGTTTTTT
CAWSRGAPGLAGGIGELFF
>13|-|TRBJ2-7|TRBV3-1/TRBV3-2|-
TGTGCCAGCAGCCAAGGCCCCTATGCCGAGCAGTACTTC
CASSQGPYAEQYF
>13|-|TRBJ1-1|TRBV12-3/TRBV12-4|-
TGTGCCAGCAGTTTAGCCAGGGGCACTGAAGCTTTCTTT
CASSLARGTEAFF
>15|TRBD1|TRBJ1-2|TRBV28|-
TGTGCCAGCAGTCTTGGACAGGGCGGGCTCGGTGGCTACACCTTC
CASSLGQGGLGGYTF
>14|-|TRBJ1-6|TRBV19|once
TGTGCCAGTAGTATAGGTAGTTCCGGTTCACCCCTCCACTTT
CASSIGSSGSPLHF
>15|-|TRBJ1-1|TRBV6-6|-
TGTGCCAGCCTACAGGGCTTCCATGTGAACACTGAAGCTTTCTTT
CASLQGFHVNTEAFF
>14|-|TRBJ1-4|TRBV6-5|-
TGTGCCAGCAGCTCGACAGCAACTAATGAAAAACTGTTTTTT
CASSSTATNEKLFF
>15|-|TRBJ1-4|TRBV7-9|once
TGTGCCAGCAGCCAAATTGCGGGGCTTAATGAAAAACTGTTTTTT
CASSQIAGLNEKLFF
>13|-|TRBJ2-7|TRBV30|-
TGTGCCTGGAGTTCCCGGAGTTCCTACGAGCAGTACTTC
CAWSSRSSYEQYF
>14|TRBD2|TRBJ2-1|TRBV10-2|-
TGCGCCAGCAGTGGAACTAGCGGGCGGAATGAGCAGTTCTTC
CASSGTSGRNEQFF
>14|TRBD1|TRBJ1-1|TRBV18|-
TGTGCCAGCTCACCAGACAGGGTCGGCACTGAAGCTTTCTTT
CASSPDRVGTEAFF